The 12 T cell receptor beta chains in this list originate from one sample, sequenced in a study of CDR3 diversity in severe acne. MiXCR, applied by TCRdb to the PCR reads, yields one record per CDR3 protein. The sample lists about 84,000 distinct CDR3 sequences; 51% were seen once. Sequencing was performed on blood. These receptors came from a male donor in good health, without acne.

A few counts support this clonotype. CDR3 DNA sequence: TGTGCCAGCAGTGAATGGACTGGAAACACCATATATTTT. Protein: CASSEWTGNTIYF. V gene TRBV2 combines with J gene TRBJ1-3; no clear D. The CDR3 has 13 amino acids. The V and J ends lost 2 bases and 2 bases respectively, with 4 bases between them. CDR1 and CDR2 (germline): SNHLY, FYNNEI.

V gene TRBV7-9 combines with J gene TRBJ2-7; perhaps TRBD2 as D (6 bases). V was cut by 5 bases and J by 9 bases, with 14 bases left in between. The CDR3 is 12 residues long. CDR1 SEHNR and CDR2 FQNEAQ come from the germline V gene (reference sequence). This chain's CDR3 is CASSPLEGRQYF. DNA for the CDR3: TGTGCCAGCAGCCCGCTGGAGGGACGGCAGTACTTC.

The chain has TRBV2 and TRBJ2-3; 8 nucleotides align to TRBD1. The CDR3 is made up of 14 amino acids. V trimming: 7 bases; J trimming: 1 base; junction bases outside the gene matches: 4. CDR1 is SNHLY and CDR2 is FYNNEI in the germline V gene. The CDR3 loop reads CASKTGVGTDTQYF. The CDR3 DNA reads TGTGCCAGCAAGACAGGGGTGGGCACAGATACGCAGTATTTT.

Worth noting for this clonotype: Since the CDR3 does not end with the conserved phenylalanine or tryptophan, this likely comes from a read error. The genes are TRBV20-1 and TRBJ2-1; TRBD2 aligns across 7 bases. The V and J ends lost 3 bases and 5 bases, in that order; junction bases with no gene match: 1. From germline, CDR1 is DFQATT and CDR2 SNEGSKA (reference sequence). This CDR3 comprises 12 residues. The CDR3 sequence is CSASGGNNEQFL. The DNA of the CDR3 is TGCAGTGCTAGCGGGGGGAACAATGAGCAGTTCCTC.

Details on this clonotype: At one boundary the junction diverges from the germline segment, which might be a read error. The J gene is TRBJ1-1, the V gene TRBV24-1; maybe TRBD1 (5 bases). This CDR3 is built from 13 residues. Germline V gene sequence: CDR1 KGHDR, CDR2 SFDVKD. The CDR3: CATRTGGNTEASF. The CDR3 region has the DNA TGTGCCACCCGGACTGGGGGGAACACTGAAGCTTCCTTT.

Worth noting for this clonotype: Its ends do not fully match the called genes, so a read error is possible. The chain recombines TRBV7-6 with TRBJ1-2; possibly TRBD1 for D (6 bases). The CDR3 length is 13 residues. From germline, CDR1 is SGHVS and CDR2 FNYEAQ. The CDR3 sequence is CASSLQQGHGHTF. DNA for the CDR3: TGTGCCAGCAGCTTACAACAGGGTCATGGCCACACCTTC.

The V call is TRBV7-2, the J call TRBJ2-7; 10 positions agree with TRBD2. The J segment lost 3 bases and the V segment lost 1 base, leaving 18 bases of the junction unmatched. The CDR3 is 20 amino acids. The germline CDR1 and CDR2 sequences are SGHTA and FQGNSA. This CDR3 is CASSLDYASGSAYGYYEQYF. CDR3 bases: TGTGCCAGCAGCTTAGACTACGCTAGCGGGAGTGCGTATGGATACTACGAGCAGTACTTC.

This clonotype appeared a few times. The V and J genes are TRBV9 and TRBJ1-5; D not certain. The CDR3 runs to 13 residues. Germline V gives CDR1 SGDLS, CDR2 YYNGEE. The germline V and J ends were trimmed by 0 bases and 5 bases, with 6 bases remaining between them. The CDR3 bases are TGTGCCAGCAGCGTAGATCCAGATCAGCCCCAGCATTTT. Residues: CASSVDPDQPQHF. Using reference TRBV9 and TRBJ1-5 for the parts outside the CDR3, the full variable domain is DSGVTQTPKHLITATGQRVTLRCSPRSGDLSVYWYQQSLDQGLQFLIQYYNGEERAKGNILERFSAQQFPDLHSELNLSSLELGDSALYFCASSVDPDQPQHFGDGTRLSIL.

In this sample, this clonotype turned up many times. The CDR3 nucleotides are TGCGCCAGCAGCCAAGGAGGCATGAACACTGAAGCTTTCTTT. Residues: CASSQGGMNTEAFF. The V call is TRBV4-1, the J call TRBJ1-1; D not resolved. Germline CDR1 reads MGHRA; CDR2 reads YSYEKL. The CDR3 covers 14 residues. The V gene lost 1 base and the J gene lost 0 bases, with 6 bases spanning the gap.

This clonotype was observed a handful of times. This CDR3 is CSGLGQSYGYTF. The DNA of the CDR3 is TGCAGCGGTTTGGGACAGTCCTATGGCTACACCTTC. This chain connects TRBV29-1 to TRBJ1-2, with 7 positions matching TRBD1. Germline V gene data show CDR1 as SQVTM and CDR2 as ANQGSEA. CDR3 length: 12 residues. The trim removed 7 bases at V and 4 bases at J, leaving 6 bases unmatched.

On this clonotype itself: The junction and the germline gene differ at one end; a read error may be behind it. The chain combines TRBV7-7 with TRBJ1-1; D may be TRBD1 (5 bases). CDR3 length: 13 residues. CDR1 is SSHAT and CDR2 is FNYEAQ in the germline V gene (reference sequence). The DNA for the CDR3 is TGTGCTAGCAGCTCGGGGGATGGGACTGAAGCTTTCTTT. It yields the protein CASSSGDGTEAFF.

In the case of this clonotype: Just one base apart from a much larger clone, this may be a read error. The V gene is TRBV10-2, the J gene TRBJ2-7, with D possibly matching TRBD2 (7 bases). The length of the CDR3 is 13 residues. Germline V lookup: CDR1 WSHSY, CDR2 SAAADI. V was clipped by 6 bases and J by 9 bases, with 18 bases between them. CDR3 nucleotide sequence: TGCGCCAGCAGCCGGCTAGCGGAGGGGGGGCAGTACTTC. This sequence encodes CASSRLAEGGQYF.